A selection of T cell receptor beta chains follows, all from one sample in a study of blood T cell repertoires in COVID-19. The assay was immunoSEQ multiplex PCR, and TCRdb's table has in-frame clones only and misses some. This sample has around 250,000 clones; more than 85% occur once, and the top ten carry roughly 1.6%. The sequencing input was PBMCs or T cells enriched from blood (not recorded which). These receptors came from a woman in her fifties or sixties who had recovered from COVID-19. The CDR3 runs from the conserved cysteine through the conserved F or W. The D gene is left open where the match is weak. The listing skips clone size in some rows; elsewhere it reads once, few, many or a size class.

abundance	d_gene	v_gene	j_gene	CDR3nt	CDR3aa
NA	NA	TRBV18	TRBJ1-3	TGTGCCAGCTCACCACCCCCAGGGACTGGAAACACCATATATTTT	CASSPPPGTGNTIYF
NA	TRBD1	TRBV19	TRBJ1-4	TGTGCCATAAGGGACAGCCTGCTTGAAAAACTGTTTTTT	CAIRDSLLEKLFF
NA	TRBD2	TRBV4-2	TRBJ2-1	TGTGCCAGCAGCCAAGATGCCGAACCGGGACTAGCGGGGAATGAGCAGTTCTTC	CASSQDAEPGLAGNEQFF
NA	TRBD1	TRBV5-1	TRBJ2-1	TGCGCCAGCACCCGTGGGACAGCCTACAATGAGCAGTTCTTC	CASTRGTAYNEQFF
NA	TRBD1	TRBV29-1	TRBJ2-1	TGCAGCGGGACAGGGGGCAATGAGCAGTTCTTC	CSGTGGNEQFF
NA	NA	TRBV5-1	TRBJ1-2	TGCGCCAGCAGCCCGGACAGAAACTATGGCTACACCTTC	CASSPDRNYGYTF
NA	TRBD1	TRBV5-8	TRBJ1-5	TGTGCCAGTACCCAATTACAGGGGCCAAATCAGCCCCAGCATTTT	CASTQLQGPNQPQHF
NA	TRBD1	TRBV27	TRBJ2-7	TGTGCCAGCAGTTGGCCGGGACAGGGGATCTACGAGCAGTACTTC	CASSWPGQGIYEQYF
NA	NA	TRBV18	TRBJ1-1	TGTGCCAGCTCATTCCGACAGAACACTGAAGCTTTCTTT	CASSFRQNTEAFF
NA	TRBD1	TRBV6-1	TRBJ1-4	TGTGCCAGCAGTGTCCTTTCAGGGGGCGATGGTGAAAAACTGTTTTTT	CASSVLSGGDGEKLFF
NA	NA	TRBV7-9	TRBJ2-1	TGTGCCAGCAGCGGGACTCCCCGGGCTGAGCAGTTCTTC	CASSGTPRAEQFF
NA	TRBD1	TRBV27	TRBJ1-4	TGTGCCAGCAGGGACAGGGGTGCAACTAATGAAAAACTGTTTTTT	CASRDRGATNEKLFF
NA	NA	TRBV7-6	TRBJ2-1	TGTGCCAGCAGCTCCACAGGGCAGTCCTACAATGAGCAGTTCTTC	CASSSTGQSYNEQFF
NA	TRBD1	TRBV7-9	TRBJ1-2	TGTGCCAGCAGCTACCTGGGGCAGGGGGCGCTTGGCTACACCTTC	CASSYLGQGALGYTF
NA	TRBD1	TRBV19	TRBJ2-6	TGTGCCAGTAGTATAGCAAGACAGGGCAAGCCTGTGGCCAACGTCCTGACTTTC	CASSIARQGKPVANVLTF
NA	TRBD1	TRBV28	TRBJ2-7	TGTGCCAGCAGGCCGGGACAGATCTCCTACGAGCAGTACTTC	CASRPGQISYEQYF
few	NA	TRBV5-1	TRBJ2-7	TGCGCCAGCAGCTTGGGATTCCAGGGGGAGCAGTACTTC	CASSLGFQGEQYF
NA	TRBD2	TRBV29-1	TRBJ2-7	TGCAGCGTTGAGCGAGCGGGAGGATTCAGCGAGCAGTACTTC	CSVERAGGFSEQYF
NA	NA	TRBV2	TRBJ2-4	TGTGCCAGCAGTGAAACAAAAGTAAACATTCAGTACTTC	CASSETKVNIQYF
few	NA	TRBV4-2	TRBJ1-1	TGTGCCAGCAGCCAAATGGTGGGGGCTAGCACTGAAGCTTTCTTT	CASSQMVGASTEAFF
NA	TRBD2	TRBV19	TRBJ2-1	TGTGCCAGTAGTGGTGGACTAGCTTCAAATGAGCAGTTCTTC	CASSGGLASNEQFF
NA	NA	TRBV25-1	TRBJ2-5	TGTGCCAGCAGATTCGGGACAAGGGAAGGGGCCCAGTACTTC	CASRFGTREGAQYF
once	NA	TRBV10-2	TRBJ2-3	TGCGCCACCGACCCCGACTCGACGCCGGGGAGTACGCAGTATTTT	CATDPDSTPGSTQYF
few	TRBD1	TRBV2	TRBJ1-1	TGTGCCAGCACCGAGAGAGCAGGGGGAAGGGACACTGAAGCTTTCTTT	CASTERAGGRDTEAFF
NA	TRBD1	TRBV5-6	TRBJ1-2	TGTGCCAGCAGCTGGACAGGCTATGGCTACACCTTC	CASSWTGYGYTF
NA	NA	TRBV9	TRBJ1-4	TGTGCCAGCAGCACGACGGGGGGAACTAATGAAAAACTGTTTTTT	CASSTTGGTNEKLFF
NA	NA	TRBV19	TRBJ1-1	TGTGCCAGTAGTATAACAGAAATGAACACTGAAGCTTTCTTT	CASSITEMNTEAFF
NA	TRBD2	TRBV14	TRBJ2-5	TGTGCCAGATCGGCGGCGGGAGTATCGGGGGAGACCCAGTACTTC	CARSAAGVSGETQYF
NA	TRBD2	TRBV7-2	TRBJ2-5	TGTGCCAGCAGCTTAGCGCTAGCGGGAGAAAAAGAGACCCAGTACTTC	CASSLALAGEKETQYF
NA	NA	TRBV6-2/TRBV6-3	TRBJ2-5	TGTGCCAGCAGTTATGCGGGGACCCAGTACTTC	CASSYAGTQYF
NA	NA	TRBV4-2	TRBJ1-5	TGTGCCAGCAGCCAAGAGGCAGGGCCCCAGCATTTT	CASSQEAGPQHF
NA	TRBD1	TRBV3-1/TRBV3-2	TRBJ1-1	TGTGCCAGCAGCCACCCCAAAACTCGGGACAGCCTAATGAACACTGAAGCTTTCTTT	CASSHPKTRDSLMNTEAFF
NA	NA	TRBV7-9	TRBJ2-3	TGTGCCAGCAGCTTAACACCGACAGATACGCAGTATTTT	CASSLTPTDTQYF
few	NA	TRBV2	TRBJ2-7	TGTGCCAGCACCGGCAACACAGGATACGAGCAGTACTTC	CASTGNTGYEQYF
few	NA	TRBV28	TRBJ1-1	TGTGCCAGCAGTTCAGGGGTGAACACTGAAGCTTTCTTT	CASSSGVNTEAFF
NA	TRBD2	TRBV14	TRBJ2-1	TGTGCCAGCAGCCACGAGCGGGGGCTGTACAATGAGCAGTTCTTC	CASSHERGLYNEQFF
NA	NA	TRBV3-1/TRBV3-2	TRBJ1-6	TGTGCCAGCAGCCAAGATTCGGGTAGCTCCTATAATTCACCCCTCCACTTT	CASSQDSGSSYNSPLHF
NA	NA	TRBV9	TRBJ1-6	TGTGCCAGCAGCGTAGGTGGCGGAAGCTCCTATAATTCACCCCTCCACTTT	CASSVGGGSSYNSPLHF
NA	NA	TRBV30	TRBJ2-7	TGTGCCTGGAGCCCAGCCAGGGGTAGCGAGCAGTACTTC	CAWSPARGSEQYF
NA	NA	TRBV6-5	TRBJ1-3	TGTGCCAGCAGTAACAGGGGAAACACCATATATTTT	CASSNRGNTIYF
NA	TRBD1	TRBV23-1	TRBJ2-7	TGCGCCAGCAGTCAACCCGGGACAGAACAATACGAGCAGTACTTC	CASSQPGTEQYEQYF